This is a list of T cell receptor beta chains from one sample in a study of CD8+ T cells in alopecia areata. Produced via immunoSEQ multiplex PCR; TCRdb's table is partial and in-frame only. The sample holds 60,000 to 85,000 clones, around two thirds seen once. This specimen consisted of CD8+ T cells sorted from blood, obtained at week 24, from a patient treated with tofacitinib. These receptors all stem from a human donor with alopecia areata. CDR3s leave out the opening cysteine and the closing phenylalanine or tryptophan.

>TRBJ2-7|TRBV29-1
SVERRGETNEQY
>TRBJ2-3|TRBV4-3
ASSQGVWSDTQY
>TRBJ2-2|TRBV14
ASSVDSTGELF
>TRBJ1-1|TRBV4-1
ASSQQPEGHQAF
>TRBJ2-5|TRBV29-1
SVEGGAQETQY
>TRBJ1-5|TRBV19
ASSMAANNQPQH
>TRBJ2-1|TRBV13
ASSDDRGYQF
>TRBJ1-1|TRBV5-6
ASRGVNTEAF
>TRBJ2-7|TRBV7-2
ASIARLTLGEQKY
>TRBJ2-5|TRBV9
ASSVDPGWSQETQY
>TRBJ2-5|TRBV10-3
AIRDRGRETQY
>TRBJ1-1|TRBV29-1
SVEPGGVTEAF
>TRBJ2-6|TRBV5-1
ASSLRTSGASPSGANVLT
>TRBJ1-2|TRBV29-1
SVEDLSVGRVGYGYT
>TRBJ2-5|TRBV27
ASSPGQVGTQY
>TRBJ2-1|TRBV5-1
ASSLDRAYSYNEQF
>TRBJ1-1|TRBV27
ASSPTGNTEAF
>TRBJ2-7|TRBV2
ASSDVRTYEQY
>TRBJ2-1|TRBV4-1
ASSPLGESGSYNEQF
>TRBJ2-7|TRBV4-3
ASSQDGSSGLYEQY
>TRBJ2-1|TRBV27
ASSLSRDRGPGEQF
>TRBJ1-4|TRBV7-9
ASSLSRLATNEKLF
>TRBJ2-7|TRBV15
ATSYGQGGQY
>TRBJ2-7|TRBV4-2
ASSHEMSYEQY
>TRBJ2-3|TRBV11-2
ASSPGRTSGPTDTQY
>TRBJ2-1|TRBV5-6
ASSQDTSSYNEQF
>TRBJ1-2|TRBV14
ASSQGQGNYGYT